This TCR beta chain was sequenced for a study of siplizumab effects on memory and regulatory T cells. With respect to this clone: Its antigen is undetermined.

Method: immunoSEQ multiplex PCR; TCRdb's copy keeps in-frame clones and lacks some. This sample has 100,000 or so clones; around 95% occur once, and the top ten carry around 0.16%. The V gene lost 3 bases and the J gene lost 3 bases, with 18 bases spanning the gap. CDR3 length equals 16 residues. Germline values: CDR1 MNHEY, CDR2 SMNVEV (reference sequence). Broader study findings: Mappable CD4+ clones that were alloreactive averaged 68.8% Treg-derived with siplizumab versus 25% to 30% in controls.

The V and J genes are TRBV27 and TRBJ2-7; tentative D call: TRBD1 (6 bases). The clonotype originates from a human donor in good health. Material for sequencing was non-Treg CD4+ T cells sorted from blood. The DNA of the CDR3 is TGTGCCAGCAGTTTTGTTCCTGTGAGGGGGAGCTACGAGCAGTACTTC. Its protein is CASSFVPVRGSYEQYF.